The 19 T cell receptor beta chains in this list originate from one sample, sequenced in a study of T cells in Graves' hyperthyroidism and ophthalmopathy. RNA transcripts were the template for amplifying TCR beta CDR3 regions. When the TCR CDR3 underwent first-round RT-PCR, the HTBI primer set was used. TCRdb used MiXCR to reprocess the multiplex PCR reads, holding one entry per CDR3 protein. The table has roughly 520,000 distinct CDR3 sequences, 24% seen once. Sequencing was carried out using blood. The source of these receptors is a woman in her twenties or thirties with Graves' ophthalmopathy.

This clonotype was seen only a few times. Sequence at one end of the junction differs from germline and may be a read error. The chain joins TRBV5-1 to TRBJ2-4; tentative D call: TRBD2 (5 bases). CDR3 length equals 15 residues. CDR1 and CDR2 from the germline V gene are SGHRS and YFSETQ. This chain's CDR3 is CASGLVPGSKNIKYF. The CDR3 bases are TGCGCCAGCGGCTTGGTGCCGGGATCCAAAAACATTAAGTACTTC.

The chain has TRBV7-2 and TRBJ1-2; 9 bases fit TRBD1. CDR3 length equals 14 residues. The germline gives CDR1 SGHTA, CDR2 FQGNSA. Losses at the gene ends were 4 bases for V and 7 bases for J; bases not matched to a gene: 7. CDR3 DNA sequence: TGTGCCAGCAGCTCCAACAGGGGGCCGGGTGGCTACACCTTC. Translation: CASSSNRGPGGYTF.

This clonotype has a count of ten or more. V usage is TRBV20-1 and J usage is TRBJ2-5; TRBD2 aligns across 10 bases. The junction had 4 bases not matched to a gene; V was cut back by 6 bases and J by 3 bases. Germline V gene lookup returns CDR1 DFQATT and CDR2 SNEGSKA (reference sequence). The CDR3 runs to 13 residues. The CDR3 here is CSALAGEKETQYF. The CDR3 coding sequence is TGCAGTGCCCTAGCGGGGGAGAAAGAGACCCAGTACTTC.

This clonotype was seen repeatedly, ten times or more. The chain joins TRBV5-8 to TRBJ2-4, with D perhaps TRBD2 (6 bases). With 4 bases removed from V and 4 bases from J, the gap between germline ends came to 21 bases. This CDR3 is 17 amino acids long. Germline CDR1 and CDR2: SGHTS and YDEGEE. DNA of the CDR3: TGTGCCAGCAGCCTACATTCCGGGGGAAGTGCGAAAAACATTCAGTACTTC. Its protein is CASSLHSGGSAKNIQYF.

This clonotype showed up many times. In DNA, the CDR3 is TGCAGCGCTAGCGAACAGGGGGAGGGGTCACCCCTCCACTTT. Amino acid sequence: CSASEQGEGSPLHF. The V and J genes are TRBV29-1 and TRBJ1-6; TRBD1 matches 8 bases. V lost 7 bases and J lost 10; bases outside the gene matches: 12. Germline V gene data show CDR1 as SQVTM and CDR2 as ANQGSEA. The CDR3 contains 14 residues.

Many counts were recorded for this clonotype. J is TRBJ1-2 and V is TRBV6-5; D is perhaps TRBD1 (6 bases). The V end was cut by 0 bases, the J end by 4 bases, with 9 bases between. In germline, CDR1 is MNHEY, CDR2 SVGAGI. This CDR3 is 14 amino acids long. The CDR3 loop reads CASSYSTRGYGYTF. As DNA, the CDR3 is TGTGCCAGCAGTTACTCTACCAGGGGCTATGGCTACACCTTC.

Concerning this clonotype: A much larger clone differs by one base, so this may be a read error. This chain connects TRBV10-1 to TRBJ1-1; possible D gene TRBD1, 6 bases. The CDR3 sequence is 13 residues long. Germline lookup yields CDR1 WNHNN and CDR2 SYGVQD (reference sequence). The CDR3 sequence: CARGHPPHTEACF. The CDR3 nucleotides are TGCGCCAGGGGACACCCTCCCCATACTGAAGCTTGCTTT.

The CDR3 protein is CASSFIGTSENTGELFF. The CDR3 DNA follows: TGTGCCAGCAGCTTCATTGGGACTAGCGAGAACACCGGGGAGCTGTTTTTT. The rearrangement links TRBV11-1 to TRBJ2-2; 10 bases line up with TRBD2. The CDR3 spans 17 residues. Germline loops: CDR1 SGHAT, CDR2 FQDESV (reference sequence). The J segment lost 1 base and the V segment lost 3 bases, leaving 5 bases of the junction unmatched.

CDR3 DNA: TGTGCCAGCAGCTTTTTGGACAGGGATTTTTCCGGGGGCTACACCTTC. This codes for CASSFLDRDFSGGYTF. This chain joins TRBV3-1 and TRBJ1-2; 8 bases map to TRBD1. V shed 5 bases, J shed 8 bases, and the junction held 16 bases outside the gene matches. This CDR3 has 16 residues. From germline, CDR1 is LGHDT and CDR2 YNNKEL (reference sequence). Filled out from reference TRBV3-1 and TRBJ1-2, the complete variable domain reads DTAVSQTPKYLVTQMGNDKSIKCEQNLGHDTMYWYKQDSKKFLKIMFSYNNKELIINETVPNRFSPKSPDKAHLNLHINSLELGDSAVYFCASSFLDRDFSGGYTFGSGTRLTVV.

This clonotype was observed many times. A single base separates this from a much larger clone, so it may be a read error. The chain joins TRBV6-5 to TRBJ1-1, with 12 bases fitting TRBD1. J was trimmed by 3 bases and V by 4 bases; bases with no gene match: 6. The V gene's germline CDR1 is MNHEY and CDR2 SVGAGI. The CDR3 loop spans 16 amino acids. The CDR3 loop is CASSLRDRGRYTEAFF. CDR3 coding DNA: TGTGCCAGCAGTTTAAGGGACAGGGGGCGTTACACTGAAGCTTTCTTT.

This clonotype was recorded at least ten times. The rearrangement links TRBV20-1 to TRBJ2-2, with D possibly matching TRBD1 (6 bases). Germline V CDR1 and CDR2: DFQATT, SNEGSKA (reference sequence). The germline V and J ends were trimmed by 4 bases and 4 bases, with 19 bases remaining between them. The CDR3 runs 16 residues. The CDR3: CSATKVQGYGTGELFF. CDR3 sequence (DNA): TGCAGTGCTACAAAGGTCCAGGGGTACGGCACCGGGGAGCTGTTTTTT.

The sample holds many counts of this clonotype. This chain joins TRBV6-5 and TRBJ1-1; D uncertain. The CDR3 spans 15 residues. Trimming cost V 0 bases and J 3 bases, with 11 bases left between them. Germline V gene data show CDR1 as MNHEY and CDR2 as SVGAGI. The CDR3 DNA is TGTGCCAGCAGTTACTCGTTGAACACCTACACTGAAGCTTTCTTT. This translates into CASSYSLNTYTEAFF.

The chain combines TRBV28 with TRBJ2-7; D unclear. Germline values: CDR1 MDHEN, CDR2 SYDVKM. The CDR3 is 13 residues long. V was trimmed by 4 bases and J by 7 bases, leaving 14 bases between them. The CDR3: CASSSTGYEEQYF. CDR3 coding DNA: TGTGCCAGCAGTTCCACCGGATACGAGGAGCAGTACTTC.

This clonotype has ten or more counts. V usage is TRBV6-5 and J usage is TRBJ1-3; possible D gene TRBD1, 6 bases. V lost 2 bases and J 0 bases, leaving 11 bases between the germline ends. This CDR3 spans 16 amino acids. CDR1 MNHEY and CDR2 SVGAGI come from the germline V gene. CDR3 nucleotides: TGTGCCAGCAGTTACACCACAGGGAACTCTGGAAACACCATATATTTT. It yields the protein CASSYTTGNSGNTIYF.

The rearrangement links TRBV20-1 to TRBJ1-2, with 7 bases fitting TRBD1. Losses at the gene ends were 4 bases for V and 4 bases for J; bases not matched to a gene: 6. The CDR3 loop spans 13 amino acids. Germline V gene lookup returns CDR1 DFQATT and CDR2 SNEGSKA (reference sequence). CDR3 region: CSAIADRSYGYTF. The CDR3 nucleotides are TGCAGTGCTATTGCGGACAGGAGCTATGGCTACACCTTC.

CDR3 loop: CASSVRQGLGAFF. In DNA form, the CDR3 reads TGTGCCAGCAGTGTGAGACAGGGGCTCGGAGCTTTCTTT. V gene TRBV6-1 combines with J gene TRBJ1-1; 8 bases fit TRBD1. Germline CDR1 is MNHNS and CDR2 is SASEGT. CDR3 length: 13 amino acids. The V segment lost 4 bases and the J segment 10 bases; nucleotides outside the gene matches: 8.

The V gene is TRBV6-1, the J gene TRBJ1-1; TRBD1 matches at 7 bases. The ends lost 10 bases at V and 7 bases at J; junction bases unmatched: 6. The germline gives CDR1 MNHNS, CDR2 SASEGT. This CDR3 region has 11 residues. The CDR3: CATDRTGEAFF. CDR3 coding DNA: TGTGCCACCGACCGGACAGGTGAAGCTTTCTTT.

In this sample, this clonotype turned up many times. The V and J genes are TRBV6-5 and TRBJ1-1; D gene ambiguous. V lost 3 bases, J lost 3 bases, and 20 bases lay in between. The CDR3 has 17 amino acids. Germline CDR1 and CDR2: MNHEY and SVGAGI. The CDR3 spells CASSYKSHTNLDTEAFF. The CDR3 DNA sequence: TGTGCCAGCAGTTATAAGTCCCATACGAACCTTGACACTGAAGCTTTCTTT.

This chain uses TRBV25-1 with TRBJ1-2; 7 nucleotides line up with TRBD1. The germline gives CDR1 MGHDK, CDR2 SYGVNS. J was trimmed by 4 bases and V by 6 bases; bases with no gene match: 8. This CDR3 is built from 14 residues. The CDR3 DNA reads TGTGCCAGCAGAGATGGGACAGCCCCCTATGGCTACACCTTC. This gives the protein CASRDGTAPYGYTF.